The 27 T cell receptor beta chains below come from one sample, sequenced in a study of blood T cell repertoires in COVID-19. Here immunoSEQ multiplex PCR was the method, and the copy in TCRdb shows in-frame clones only, minus some. In the table there are around 200,000 clones, 85% to 90% of which are singletons. Sequenced: peripheral blood. The receptors come from a man older than 75 with acute or convalescent COVID-19.

The chain is built from TRBV5-4 and TRBJ2-5; perhaps TRBD1 as D (6 bases). The germline gives CDR1 SGHNT, CDR2 YYREEE (reference sequence). V gave up 4 bases and J gave up 5 bases, with 18 bases separating them. The CDR3 runs to 15 residues. CDR3 region: CASSRKDSRQETQYF. DNA of the CDR3: TGTGCCAGCAGCCGAAAGGACAGCAGACAGGAGACCCAGTACTTC.

V usage is TRBV5-6 and J usage is TRBJ1-4, with D possibly TRBD1 on 5 matching bases. V dropped 2 bases and J dropped 5 bases, with 13 bases sitting between them. CDR1 and CDR2 from the germline V gene are SGHDT and YYEEEE. The CDR3 is 15 residues long. The CDR3 DNA reads TGTGCCAGCAGCTTTGGGGGGTCAAGCAATGAAAAACTGTTTTTT. Encoded protein: CASSFGGSSNEKLFF.

The J gene is TRBJ1-6, the V gene TRBV27; D not resolved. The V end lost 5 bases, the J end lost 5 bases, and 22 bases lay between the germline ends. This CDR3 comprises 18 residues. Per the germline V gene, CDR1 is MNHEY and CDR2 is SMNVEV (reference sequence). As DNA, the CDR3 is TGTGCCAGCAGTCCTGACCCCCGTGCTATAGAGGATAATTCACCCCTCCACTTT. Its translation is CASSPDPRAIEDNSPLHF.

This rearrangement joins TRBV5-1 to TRBJ1-1, with 10 positions matching TRBD1. Germline V CDR1 and CDR2: SGHRS, YFSETQ. This CDR3 has 15 amino acids. With 4 bases clipped from V and 0 bases from J, the junction kept 3 bases outside the gene matches. As DNA, the CDR3 is TGCGCCAGCAGCCTGGGACAGGGGATGAACACTGAAGCTTTCTTT. It specifies CASSLGQGMNTEAFF.

V and J are TRBV18 and TRBJ2-7; no clear D gene. The germline V gene encodes CDR1 KGHSH and CDR2 LQKENI. The CDR3 covers 15 residues. V lost 1 base to trimming and J lost 0 bases, with 10 bases between them. The CDR3 protein is CASSPRLESSYEQYF. In nucleotides, the CDR3 is TGTGCCAGCTCACCACGGCTGGAGAGCTCCTACGAGCAGTACTTC.

This chain connects TRBV28 to TRBJ2-7; 10 bases align to TRBD2. Germline V gene lookup returns CDR1 MDHEN and CDR2 SYDVKM. With 5 bases clipped from V and 3 bases from J, the junction kept 13 bases outside the gene matches. The CDR3 spans 17 residues. The CDR3: CASSGILTSGNHYEQYF. The CDR3 nucleotides are TGTGCCAGCAGTGGAATCCTTACTAGCGGGAACCACTACGAGCAGTACTTC.

Only one count was recorded for this clone. This sequence joins TRBV2 and TRBJ2-5, with 8 bases that match TRBD2. This CDR3 contains 17 residues. Trimming cost V 6 bases and J 4 bases; bases outside gene matches: 16. From germline, CDR1 is SNHLY and CDR2 FYNNEI. The CDR3 bases are TGTGCCAGCAGCTACCCTGTGGGACTAGGGGGTTTAGAGACCCAGTACTTC. Amino acid sequence: CASSYPVGLGGLETQYF. Variable domain in full (rest from reference TRBV2 and TRBJ2-5): EPEVTQTPSHQVTQMGQEVILRCVPISNHLYFYWYRQILGQKVEFLVSFYNNEISEKSEIFDDQFSVERPDGSNFTLKIRSTKLEDSAMYFCASSYPVGLGGLETQYFGPGTRLLVL.

The chain has TRBV6-5 and TRBJ1-6; no clear D gene. Trimming took 6 bases from V and 0 from J, leaving 12 bases between them. This CDR3 is built from 16 residues. The germline gives CDR1 MNHEY, CDR2 SVGAGI. The CDR3 loop reads CASSYSGSSYNSPLHF. CDR3 bases: TGTGCCAGCAGCTACAGCGGGAGCTCCTATAATTCACCCCTCCACTTT.

V gene TRBV6-5 combines with J gene TRBJ2-7, with 11 bases matching TRBD2. This CDR3 has 15 residues. Trimming took 6 bases from V and 7 from J; bases not matched to a gene: 11. CDR1 and CDR2 from the germline V gene are MNHEY and SVGAGI. The CDR3 here is CASRRLAGRLGEQYV. In DNA form, the CDR3 reads TGTGCCAGCAGGAGACTAGCGGGGAGACTGGGAGAGCAGTACGTC.

The chain is built from TRBV10-3 and TRBJ1-1; 8 nucleotides match TRBD1. This CDR3 is 15 amino acids long. The trim removed 2 bases at V and 6 bases at J, leaving 8 bases unmatched. Looked up from germline, CDR1 is ENHRY and CDR2 is SYGVKD. In DNA form, the CDR3 reads TGTGCCATCAGTGAGCCGAATGGACAGGGACCTGAAGCTTTCTTT. Protein product: CAISEPNGQGPEAFF.

V gene TRBV30 combines with J gene TRBJ1-5, with 7 bases fitting TRBD1. The CDR3 totals 15 residues. Germline V gene lookup returns CDR1 GTSNPN and CDR2 SVGIG (reference sequence). V dropped 2 bases and J dropped 5; count of bases not matched to a gene: 9. CDR3 in DNA: TGTGCCTGGAGTAAGCAAGGAGGGGGCGATCAGCCCCAGCATTTT. Translating it yields CAWSKQGGGDQPQHF.

V usage is TRBV11-3 and J usage is TRBJ2-2, with 10 bases that match TRBD2. Germline CDR1 reads SGHNT; CDR2 reads YENEEA. The CDR3 is made up of 16 amino acids. The junction had 3 bases not matched to a gene; V was cut back by 5 bases and J by 0 bases. CDR3 sequence: CASSTGLAANTGELFF. As DNA, the CDR3 is TGTGCCAGCAGCACTGGACTAGCGGCGAACACCGGGGAGCTGTTTTTT. Based on the CDR3 plus reference TRBV11-3 and TRBJ2-2, the full variable domain is EAGVVQSPRYKIIEKKQPVAFWCNPISGHNTLYWYLQNLGQGPELLIRYENEEAVDDSQLPKDRFSAERLKGVDSTLKIQPAELGDSAVYLCASSTGLAANTGELFFGEGSRLTVL.

The chain recombines TRBV28 with TRBJ2-1; D might be TRBD2 (6 bases). The germline CDR1 and CDR2 sequences are MDHEN and SYDVKM. V was trimmed by 4 bases and J by 0 bases, leaving 13 bases between them. This CDR3 comprises 16 residues. The CDR3 bases are TGTGCCAGCAGTTCCGGGACTGCCAGCTCCTACAATGAGCAGTTCTTC. The encoded protein is CASSSGTASSYNEQFF.

The gene calls are TRBV12-3 or TRBV12-4 and TRBJ2-1; 8 nucleotides match TRBD2. This CDR3 has 13 residues. V gave up 8 bases and J gave up 4 bases; unmatched junction bases: 4. The CDR3 loop is CASEAGAYNEQFF. The CDR3 coding sequence is TGTGCCAGCGAAGCGGGAGCTTACAATGAGCAGTTCTTC.

The chain is built from TRBV19 and TRBJ2-2, with 11 positions matching TRBD2. This CDR3 region has 15 residues. V lost 10 bases to trimming and J lost 11 bases; unmatched junction nucleotides: 15. Germline assignment: CDR1 LNHDA and CDR2 SQIVND (reference sequence). The CDR3 sequence: CATRSPTSGTRELFF. The CDR3 nucleotides read TGTGCCACGCGAAGTCCGACTAGCGGGACGCGAGAGCTGTTTTTT.

The J gene is TRBJ2-5, the V gene TRBV28, with 7 bases lining up with TRBD2. The CDR3 is 12 residues long. Germline V CDR1 and CDR2: MDHEN, SYDVKM. Trimming cost V 8 bases and J 5 bases; bases outside gene matches: 5. CDR3 region: CASRGVTETQYF. The DNA of the CDR3 is TGTGCCAGCCGGGGGGTTACGGAGACCCAGTACTTC.

The chain links TRBV11-2 to TRBJ2-4; D unresolved. This CDR3 is 12 amino acids long. Trimming left V 5 bases short and J 6 bases short, with 8 bases between. Germline V gene data show CDR1 as SGHAT and CDR2 as FQNNGV. The chain's CDR3 is CASSRDRNIQYF. CDR3 DNA: TGTGCCAGCAGCCGCGATAGAAACATTCAGTACTTC. The variable domain in full, with the rest retrieved from reference TRBV11-2 and TRBJ2-4, is EAGVAQSPRYKIIEKRQSVAFWCNPISGHATLYWYQQILGQGPKLLIQFQNNGVVDDSQLPKDRFSAERLKGVDSTLKIQPAKLEDSAVYLCASSRDRNIQYFGAGTRLSVL.

This chain uses TRBV28 with TRBJ2-7, with D possibly matching TRBD1 (6 bases). Trimming stripped 3 bases from V and 3 bases from J, with 15 bases between. The CDR3 extends over 15 amino acids. Germline V CDR1 and CDR2: MDHEN, SYDVKM. The DNA for the CDR3 is TGTGCCAGCAGTTTGCGCCGGGACACACGCTACGAGCAGTACGTC. This translates into CASSLRRDTRYEQYV.

The chain recombines TRBV10-3 with TRBJ2-7; TRBD2 matches 8 bases. The ends lost 4 bases at V and 5 bases at J; junction bases unmatched: 4. The germline CDR1 and CDR2 sequences are ENHRY and SYGVKD. The CDR3 has 13 residues. The CDR3 DNA follows: TGTGCCATCAGTGCCTTAGCGGGAAACGAGCAGTACGTC. Residues: CAISALAGNEQYV.

The chain has TRBV7-2 and TRBJ1-2; 7 bases match TRBD1. CDR1 is SGHTA, CDR2 FQGNSA, per germline. The CDR3 extends over 15 amino acids. After removal of 3 bases from V and 6 bases from J, the junction contained 10 bases not matched to a gene. The CDR3 DNA follows: TGTGCCAGCAGCTTTTCCGAGGGGGCGTCTAATGGCTACACCTTC. This translates into CASSFSEGASNGYTF.

This clone has just one count. The chain couples TRBV19 to TRBJ1-1, with a weak D call TRBD1 (5 bases). Trimming took off 6 bases at V and 1 base at J, with 15 bases between the two ends. The germline V gene encodes CDR1 LNHDA and CDR2 SQIVND (reference sequence). This CDR3 has 15 amino acids. The CDR3, as DNA: TGTGCCAGTAGGGACACCCGCCAGGGGAACACTGAAGCTTTCTTT. This encodes CASRDTRQGNTEAFF.

The rearrangement uses TRBV30 and TRBJ1-2, with D maybe TRBD1 (6 bases). The V gene lost 1 base and the J gene lost 4 bases, with 16 bases spanning the gap. The CDR3 consists of 15 residues. The V gene's germline CDR1 is GTSNPN and CDR2 SVGIG (reference sequence). The CDR3 DNA is TGTGCCTGGAGTGGTAACAGGGTCGTAGGCTATGGCTACACCTTC. It is translated as CAWSGNRVVGYGYTF. Drawing the rest from reference TRBV30 and TRBJ1-2, the complete variable domain is SQTIHQWPATLVQPVGSPLSLECTVEGTSNPNLYWYRQAAGRGLQLLFYSVGIGQISSEVPQNLSASRPQDRQFILSSKKLLLSDSGFYLCAWSGNRVVGYGYTFGSGTRLTVV.

The rearrangement links TRBV28 to TRBJ1-2; the D gene is possibly TRBD1 (5 bases). In germline, CDR1 is MDHEN, CDR2 SYDVKM. This CDR3 has 12 residues. Trimming cost V 10 bases and J 8 bases, with 17 bases left between them. The CDR3 DNA reads TGTGCCATCACTTCCGGGGGGAAGGGCTACACCTTC. Translation gives CAITSGGKGYTF.

The CDR3 DNA reads as TGTGCCAGCAGGGATGGGACAGCCTCCTACGAGCAGTACTTC. Its protein product is CASRDGTASYEQYF. The rearrangement links TRBV28 to TRBJ2-7; TRBD1 matches at 7 bases. Germline values: CDR1 MDHEN, CDR2 SYDVKM. V dropped 6 bases and J dropped 0; count of bases not matched to a gene: 5. The CDR3 is made up of 14 amino acids.

This chain links TRBV12-3 or TRBV12-4 with TRBJ1-2, with D maybe TRBD1 (5 bases). V was pared by 6 bases and J by 6 bases, with 14 bases between. CDR3 length: 13 amino acids. This chain's CDR3 is CASRLGGLDGYTF. The CDR3 DNA reads as TGTGCCAGCAGGCTCGGGGGTTTGGATGGCTACACCTTC.

V usage is TRBV16 and J usage is TRBJ1-2, with D hard to call. Germline assignment: CDR1 KGHSY and CDR2 FQNENV. CDR3 size: 14 residues. Trimming removed 0 bases at V and 6 bases at J, with 11 bases between. CDR3 DNA: TGTGCCAGCAGCCAATCGGCTCAGGTGGATGGCTACACCTTC. Its protein is CASSQSAQVDGYTF.

The chain's CDR3 is CASSPPTGVKGSYNEQFF. In DNA, the CDR3 is TGTGCCAGCTCACCACCGACGGGGGTCAAGGGTTCCTACAATGAGCAGTTCTTC. The chain has TRBV18 and TRBJ2-1, with D perhaps TRBD2 (6 bases). Trimming took 0 bases from V and 1 from J, leaving 16 bases between them. This CDR3 spans 18 amino acids. Looked up from germline, CDR1 is KGHSH and CDR2 is LQKENI.